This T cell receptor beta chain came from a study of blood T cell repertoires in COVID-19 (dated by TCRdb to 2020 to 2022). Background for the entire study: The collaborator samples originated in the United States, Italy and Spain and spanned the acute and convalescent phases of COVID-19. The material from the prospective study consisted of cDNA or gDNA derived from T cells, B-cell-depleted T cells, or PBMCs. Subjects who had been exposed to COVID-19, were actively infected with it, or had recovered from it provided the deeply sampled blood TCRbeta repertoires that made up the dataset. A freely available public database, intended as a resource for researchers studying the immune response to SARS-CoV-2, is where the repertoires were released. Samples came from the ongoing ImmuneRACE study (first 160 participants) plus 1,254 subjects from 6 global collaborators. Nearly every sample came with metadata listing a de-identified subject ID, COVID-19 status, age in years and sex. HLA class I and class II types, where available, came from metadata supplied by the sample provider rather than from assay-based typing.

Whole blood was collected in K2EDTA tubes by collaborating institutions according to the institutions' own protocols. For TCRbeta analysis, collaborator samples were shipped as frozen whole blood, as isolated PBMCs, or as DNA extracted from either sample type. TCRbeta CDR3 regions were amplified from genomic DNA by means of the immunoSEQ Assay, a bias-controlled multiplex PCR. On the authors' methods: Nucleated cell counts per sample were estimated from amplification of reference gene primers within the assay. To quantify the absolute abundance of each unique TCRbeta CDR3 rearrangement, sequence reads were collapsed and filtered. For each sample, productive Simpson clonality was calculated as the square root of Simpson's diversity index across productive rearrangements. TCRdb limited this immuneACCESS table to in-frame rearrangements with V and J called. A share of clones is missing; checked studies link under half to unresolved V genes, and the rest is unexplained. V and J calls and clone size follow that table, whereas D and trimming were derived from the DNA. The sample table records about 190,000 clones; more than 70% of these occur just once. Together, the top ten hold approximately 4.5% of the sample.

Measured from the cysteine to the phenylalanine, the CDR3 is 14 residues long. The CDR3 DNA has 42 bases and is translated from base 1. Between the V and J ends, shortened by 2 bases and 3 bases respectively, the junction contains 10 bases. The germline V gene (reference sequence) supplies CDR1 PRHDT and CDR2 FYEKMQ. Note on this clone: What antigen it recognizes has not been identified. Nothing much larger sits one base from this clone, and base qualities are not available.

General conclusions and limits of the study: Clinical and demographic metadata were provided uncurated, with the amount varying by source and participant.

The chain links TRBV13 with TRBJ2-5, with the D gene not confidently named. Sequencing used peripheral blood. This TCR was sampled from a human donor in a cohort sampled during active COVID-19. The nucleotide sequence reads TGTGCCAGCAGCTTATCACAGATGGAAGAGACCCAGTACTTC. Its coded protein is CASSLSQMEETQYF.